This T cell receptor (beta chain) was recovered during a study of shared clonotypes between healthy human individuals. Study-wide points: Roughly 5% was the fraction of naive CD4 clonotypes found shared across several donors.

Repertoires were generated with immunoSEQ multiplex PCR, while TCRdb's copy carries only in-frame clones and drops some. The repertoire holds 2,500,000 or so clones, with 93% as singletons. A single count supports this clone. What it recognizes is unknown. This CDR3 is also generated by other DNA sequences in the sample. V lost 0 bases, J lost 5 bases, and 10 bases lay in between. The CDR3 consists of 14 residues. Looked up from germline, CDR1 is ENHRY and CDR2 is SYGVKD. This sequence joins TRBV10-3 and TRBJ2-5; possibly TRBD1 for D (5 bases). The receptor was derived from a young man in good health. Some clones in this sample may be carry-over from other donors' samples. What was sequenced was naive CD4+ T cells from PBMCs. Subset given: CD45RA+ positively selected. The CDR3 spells CAISESAGRETQYF. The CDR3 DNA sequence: TGTGCCATCAGTGAGTCAGCAGGGCGGGAGACCCAGTACTTC.